The present T cell receptor (beta chain) was sequenced within a study of molecular identifiers for immune sequencing clone quantification. TCRdb recomputed calls from the PCR reads with MiXCR, one row per CDR3 protein. This sample has around 65,000 distinct CDR3 sequences, with about 18% found just once. The CDR3 sequence is 13 residues long. From germline, CDR1 is LNHDA and CDR2 SQIVND (reference sequence). V was shortened by 7 bases and J by 5 bases, with 15 bases between the two germline ends. This clonotype was detected ten times or more. The rearrangement uses TRBV19 and TRBJ2-7; perhaps D is TRBD1 or TRBD2 (6 bases each). The receptor comes from a human donor in good health. Some libraries in this study had Jurkat cell RNA spiked in. The sample was naive CD8+ T cells from blood, with Jurkat cell RNA spiked in. Noted subset: FACS-sorted CD8+CD4-CCR7+CD45RA+ naive T cells. The chain's CDR3 is CASTPGGPNEQYF. CDR3 nucleotides: TGTGCCAGTACTCCTGGGGGGCCCAACGAGCAGTACTTC.